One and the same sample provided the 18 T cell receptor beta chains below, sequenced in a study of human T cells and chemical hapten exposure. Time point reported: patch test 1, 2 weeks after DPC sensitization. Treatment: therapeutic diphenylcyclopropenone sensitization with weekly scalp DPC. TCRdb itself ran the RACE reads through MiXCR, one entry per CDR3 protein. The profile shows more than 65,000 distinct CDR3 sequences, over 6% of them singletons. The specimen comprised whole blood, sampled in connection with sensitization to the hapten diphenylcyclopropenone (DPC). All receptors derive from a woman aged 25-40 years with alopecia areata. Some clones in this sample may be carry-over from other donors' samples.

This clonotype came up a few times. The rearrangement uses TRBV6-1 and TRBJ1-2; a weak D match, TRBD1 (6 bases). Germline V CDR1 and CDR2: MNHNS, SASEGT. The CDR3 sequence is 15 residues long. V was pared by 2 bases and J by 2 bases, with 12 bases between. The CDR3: CASSERGVGNYGYTF. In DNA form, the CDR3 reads TGTGCCAGCAGTGAAAGGGGGGTCGGGAACTATGGCTACACCTTC.

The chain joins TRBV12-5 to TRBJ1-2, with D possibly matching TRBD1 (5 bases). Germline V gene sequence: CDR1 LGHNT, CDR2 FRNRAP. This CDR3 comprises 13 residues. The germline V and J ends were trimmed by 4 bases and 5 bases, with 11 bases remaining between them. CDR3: CASGCWGGYGYTF. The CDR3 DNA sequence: TGTGCTAGTGGTTGTTGGGGGGGTTATGGCTACACCTTC.

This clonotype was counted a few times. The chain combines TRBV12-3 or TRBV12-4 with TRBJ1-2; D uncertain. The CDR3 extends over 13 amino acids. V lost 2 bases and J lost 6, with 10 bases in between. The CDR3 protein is CASSLSEWDGYTF. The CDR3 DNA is TGTGCCAGCAGTTTATCCGAATGGGATGGCTACACCTTC.

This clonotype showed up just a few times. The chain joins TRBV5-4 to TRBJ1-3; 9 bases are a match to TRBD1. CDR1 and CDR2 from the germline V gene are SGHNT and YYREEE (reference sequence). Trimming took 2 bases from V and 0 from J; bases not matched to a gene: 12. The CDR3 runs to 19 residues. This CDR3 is CASSFRDRVFGSSGNTIYF. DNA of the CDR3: TGTGCCAGCAGCTTCCGGGACAGGGTTTTTGGGTCCTCTGGAAACACCATATATTTT.

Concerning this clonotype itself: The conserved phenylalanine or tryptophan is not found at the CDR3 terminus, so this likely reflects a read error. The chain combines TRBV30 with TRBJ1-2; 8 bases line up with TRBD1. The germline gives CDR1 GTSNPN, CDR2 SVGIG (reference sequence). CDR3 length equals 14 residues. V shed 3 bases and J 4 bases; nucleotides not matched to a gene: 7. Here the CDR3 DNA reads TGTGCCTGGAGCCTCGGACAGGGCAGCTATGGCTACACCCTC. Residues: CAWSLGQGSYGYTL.

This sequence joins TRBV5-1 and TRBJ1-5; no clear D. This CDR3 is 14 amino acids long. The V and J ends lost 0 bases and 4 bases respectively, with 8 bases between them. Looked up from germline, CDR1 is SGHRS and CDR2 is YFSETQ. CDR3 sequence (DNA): TGCGCCAGCAGCTTGGATGGCAGAAATCAGCCCCAGCATTTT. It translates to CASSLDGRNQPQHF.

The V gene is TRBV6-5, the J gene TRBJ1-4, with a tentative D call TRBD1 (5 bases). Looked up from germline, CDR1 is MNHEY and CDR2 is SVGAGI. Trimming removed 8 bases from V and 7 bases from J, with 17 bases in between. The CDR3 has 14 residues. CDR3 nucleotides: TGTGCCAGCCGGATTGGGACGGTTACTGAAAAACTGTTTTTT. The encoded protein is CASRIGTVTEKLFF.

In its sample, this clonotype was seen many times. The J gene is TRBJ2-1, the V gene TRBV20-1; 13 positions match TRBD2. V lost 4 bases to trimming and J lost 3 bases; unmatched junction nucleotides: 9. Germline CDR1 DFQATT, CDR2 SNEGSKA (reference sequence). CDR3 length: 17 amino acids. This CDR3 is CSAKTSGGTKIYNEQFF. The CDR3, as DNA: TGCAGTGCTAAGACTAGCGGGGGGACCAAAATCTACAATGAGCAGTTCTTC.

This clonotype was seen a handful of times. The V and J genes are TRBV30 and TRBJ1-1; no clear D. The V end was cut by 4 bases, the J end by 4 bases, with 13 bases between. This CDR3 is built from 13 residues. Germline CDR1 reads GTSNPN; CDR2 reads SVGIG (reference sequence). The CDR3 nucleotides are TGTGCCTGGATTTTAGGAGGTTCCACTGAAGCTTTCTTT. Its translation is CAWILGGSTEAFF.

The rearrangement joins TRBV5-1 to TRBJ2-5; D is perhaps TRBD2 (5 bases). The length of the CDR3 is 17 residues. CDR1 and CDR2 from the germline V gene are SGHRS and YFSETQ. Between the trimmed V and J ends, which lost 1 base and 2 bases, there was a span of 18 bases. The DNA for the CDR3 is TGCGCCAGCAGCTTGTCGGACGTTGGACTCAAGCAAGAGACCCAGTACTTC. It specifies CASSLSDVGLKQETQYF.

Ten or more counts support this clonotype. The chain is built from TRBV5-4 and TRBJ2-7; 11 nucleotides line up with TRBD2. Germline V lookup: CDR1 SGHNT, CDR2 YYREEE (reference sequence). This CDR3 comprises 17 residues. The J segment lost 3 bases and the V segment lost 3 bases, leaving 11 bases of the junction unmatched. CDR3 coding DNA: TGTGCCAGCAGCTCGACCGAACTAGCGGGGGAGAGCTACGAGCAGTACTTC. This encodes CASSSTELAGESYEQYF. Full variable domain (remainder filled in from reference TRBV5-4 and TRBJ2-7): ETGVTQSPTHLIKTRGQQVTLRCSSQSGHNTVSWYQQALGQGPQFIFQYYREEENGRGNFPPRFSGLQFPNYSSELNVNALELDDSALYLCASSSTELAGESYEQYFGPGTRLTVT.

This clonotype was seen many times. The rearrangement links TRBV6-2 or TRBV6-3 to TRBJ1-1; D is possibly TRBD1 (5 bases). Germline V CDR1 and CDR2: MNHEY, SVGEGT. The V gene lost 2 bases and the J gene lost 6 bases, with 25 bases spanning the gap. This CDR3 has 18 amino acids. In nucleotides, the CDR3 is TGTGCCAGCAGTTACATTTTCGACGGCAGGGTAGTTGCAGCTGAAGCTTTCTTT. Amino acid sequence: CASSYIFDGRVVAAEAFF.

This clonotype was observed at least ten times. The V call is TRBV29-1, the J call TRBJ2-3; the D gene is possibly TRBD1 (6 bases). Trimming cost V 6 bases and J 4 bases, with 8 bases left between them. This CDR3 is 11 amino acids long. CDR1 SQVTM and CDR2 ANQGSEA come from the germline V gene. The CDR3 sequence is CSVGGADTQYF. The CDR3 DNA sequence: TGCAGCGTAGGGGGTGCAGATACGCAGTATTTT.

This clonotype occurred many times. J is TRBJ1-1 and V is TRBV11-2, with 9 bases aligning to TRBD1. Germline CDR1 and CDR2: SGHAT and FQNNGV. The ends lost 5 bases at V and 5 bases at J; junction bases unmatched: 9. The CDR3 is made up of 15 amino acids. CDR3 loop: CASSLTGGAWTEAFF. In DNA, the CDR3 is TGTGCCAGCAGCCTAACAGGGGGCGCGTGGACTGAAGCTTTCTTT. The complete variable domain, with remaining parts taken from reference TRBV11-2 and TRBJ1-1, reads EAGVAQSPRYKIIEKRQSVAFWCNPISGHATLYWYQQILGQGPKLLIQFQNNGVVDDSQLPKDRFSAERLKGVDSTLKIQPAKLEDSAVYLCASSLTGGAWTEAFFGQGTRLTVV.

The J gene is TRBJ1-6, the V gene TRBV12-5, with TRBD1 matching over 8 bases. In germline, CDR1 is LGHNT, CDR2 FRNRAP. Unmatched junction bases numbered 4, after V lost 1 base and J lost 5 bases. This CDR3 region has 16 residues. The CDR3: CASGLGTGTDNSPLHF. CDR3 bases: TGTGCTAGTGGTTTGGGGACAGGGACTGATAATTCACCCCTCCACTTT.

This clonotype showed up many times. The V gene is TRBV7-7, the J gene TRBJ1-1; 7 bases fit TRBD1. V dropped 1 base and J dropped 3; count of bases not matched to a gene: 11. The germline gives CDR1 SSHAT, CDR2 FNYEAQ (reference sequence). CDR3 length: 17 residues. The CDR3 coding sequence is TGTGCCAGCAGCTTAGTAGACAGGGAGTTGAAAGACACTGAAGCTTTCTTT. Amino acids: CASSLVDRELKDTEAFF.

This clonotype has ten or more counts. The CDR3 DNA follows: TGTGCCAGCAGCCACAGCCCGTACACATTCAACACTGAAGCTTTCTTT. Amino acids: CASSHSPYTFNTEAFF. The chain couples TRBV3-1 to TRBJ1-1; D remains unclear. V shed 3 bases and J shed 2 bases, with 16 bases lying between them. The CDR3 extends over 16 amino acids. CDR1 and CDR2 from the germline V gene are LGHDT and YNNKEL (reference sequence). The variable domain in full, completed from reference TRBV3-1 and TRBJ1-1, reads DTAVSQTPKYLVTQMGNDKSIKCEQNLGHDTMYWYKQDSKKFLKIMFSYNNKELIINETVPNRFSPKSPDKAHLNLHINSLELGDSAVYFCASSHSPYTFNTEAFFGQGTRLTVV.

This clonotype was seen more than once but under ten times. The CDR3 region is CSVVGLSLAPIGGELGNTIYF. The CDR3 DNA is TGCAGCGTTGTAGGTTTGTCACTGGCCCCAATTGGGGGAGAACTGGGAAACACCATATATTTT. This chain links TRBV29-1 with TRBJ1-3; perhaps TRBD1 as D (5 bases). The CDR3 sequence is 21 residues long. CDR1 is SQVTM and CDR2 is ANQGSEA in the germline V gene. V was shortened by 4 bases and J by 4 bases, with 35 bases between the two germline ends.